This entry lists 25 T cell receptor beta chains sequenced from one sample in a study of post-analysis software for immune sequencing data. Antigens of these TCRs are unknown. Study-wide findings and caveats: Controls had lower frequencies than patients of four or five TRBV segments, which included TRBV5-6, TRBV5-1 and TRBV20-1.

Included in the TCR beta cDNA libraries were unique molecular identifiers. MiXCR was run by TCRdb on the PCR reads, yielding one entry per CDR3 protein. The sample has 820,000 or so distinct CDR3 sequences; roughly half are singletons. Sequencing used blood. The receptor source for this set is a girl between 10 and 17 years old with multiple sclerosis.

The chain carries TRBV10-3 and TRBJ1-2; 9 nucleotides agree with TRBD1. The germline V gene has CDR1 ENHRY and CDR2 SYGVKD. This CDR3 comprises 15 residues. Trimming took 4 bases from V and 6 from J; bases not matched to a gene: 9. The CDR3 DNA sequence: TGTGCCATCAGTGGGCGGGGACAGGGTCGGAATGGCTACACCTTC. Its translation: CAISGRGQGRNGYTF.

This chain links TRBV3-1 with TRBJ1-1, with D perhaps TRBD1 (6 bases). The CDR3 extends over 15 amino acids. Trimming took 3 bases from V and 0 from J, leaving 11 bases between them. The germline V gene encodes CDR1 LGHDT and CDR2 YNNKEL (reference sequence). The CDR3 region has the DNA TGTGCCAGCAGCCAGAGGACAGACTTGAACACTGAAGCTTTCTTT. As protein: CASSQRTDLNTEAFF.

This clonotype was seen only a few times. V gene TRBV6-5 combines with J gene TRBJ2-7, with TRBD2 as a possible D gene (6 bases). V dropped 6 bases and J dropped 3 bases, with 18 bases sitting between them. The CDR3 spans 15 residues. Germline V gene data show CDR1 as MNHEY and CDR2 as SVGAGI. The CDR3 nucleotides read TGTGCCAGCAGCCCCATTGGAGGGGTGATCTACGAGCAGTACTTC. Its translation: CASSPIGGVIYEQYF.

The chain couples TRBV20-1 to TRBJ2-7; D possibly corresponds to TRBD1 (6 bases). Trimming shortened V by 1 base and J by 3 bases, and 13 bases separated the two germline ends. The CDR3 extends over 14 amino acids. From germline, CDR1 is DFQATT and CDR2 SNEGSKA (reference sequence). The chain's CDR3 is CSARAGHLLYEQYF. The DNA for the CDR3 is TGCAGTGCTAGAGCGGGACACCTTCTCTACGAGCAGTACTTC.

CDR3 residues: CSARDQTGQHGYTF. The CDR3 DNA reads as TGCAGTGCTAGAGACCAGACAGGGCAGCATGGCTACACCTTC. The chain links TRBV20-1 to TRBJ1-2; 7 bases agree with TRBD1. Germline CDR1 is DFQATT and CDR2 is SNEGSKA (reference sequence). CDR3 length equals 14 residues. J was trimmed by 6 bases and V by 0 bases; bases with no gene match: 7.

The rearrangement uses TRBV5-1 and TRBJ2-5; no clear D. The germline V gene encodes CDR1 SGHRS and CDR2 YFSETQ. The V end was cut by 0 bases, the J end by 5 bases, with 8 bases between. The CDR3 covers 13 residues. The CDR3 is CASSLEGYETQYF. CDR3 nucleotides: TGCGCCAGCAGCTTGGAAGGGTACGAGACCCAGTACTTC. The full variable domain, in which reference TRBV5-1 and TRBJ2-5 provide the parts outside the CDR3, is KAGVTQTPRYLIKTRGQQVTLSCSPISGHRSVSWYQQTPGQGLQFLFEYFSETQRNKGNFPGRFSGRQFSNSRSEMNVSTLELGDSALYLCASSLEGYETQYFGPGTRLLVL.

This clonotype was seen only a few times. This sequence joins TRBV7-2 and TRBJ2-2; 9 nucleotides line up with TRBD2. Losses at the gene ends were 6 bases for V and 6 bases for J; bases not matched to a gene: 8. Per germline, CDR1 SGHTA and CDR2 FQGNSA. CDR3 length equals 15 residues. CDR3 loop: CASRPGSGGSGELFF. The DNA for the CDR3 is TGTGCCAGCAGACCAGGGAGCGGGGGGTCCGGGGAGCTGTTTTTT.

This clonotype was detected once. The chain recombines TRBV6-6 with TRBJ2-1, with D maybe TRBD1 (5 bases). Per germline, CDR1 MNHNY and CDR2 SVGAGI (reference sequence). This CDR3 region has 15 residues. V lost 0 bases to trimming and J lost 5 bases, with 11 bases between them. The DNA for the CDR3 is TGTGCCAGCAGTTACTCGGGGCAGGGCGACAATGAGCAGTTCTTC. It yields the protein CASSYSGQGDNEQFF.

The genes are TRBV25-1 and TRBJ1-1; no reliable D call. The CDR3 length is 14 residues. V was trimmed by 7 bases and J by 2 bases, leaving 14 bases between them. Germline-derived CDR1 and CDR2 are MGHDK and SYGVNS. The CDR3 DNA sequence: TGTGCCAGCACCACGGAGGGCTCAAACACTGAAGCTTTCTTT. Amino acid sequence: CASTTEGSNTEAFF.

This clonotype was found a few times. The chain carries TRBV5-1 and TRBJ2-7; TRBD2 aligns across 7 bases. The CDR3 contains 14 residues. Germline lookup yields CDR1 SGHRS and CDR2 YFSETQ. J lost 9 bases, V lost 4 bases, and 13 bases had no gene match. CDR3 protein: CASSPSPSGFAQYF. DNA for the CDR3: TGCGCCAGCAGCCCCTCCCCTAGCGGATTCGCGCAGTACTTC.

V usage is TRBV20-1 and J usage is TRBJ1-2, with 7 bases that match TRBD1. V shed 6 bases and J 4 bases; nucleotides not matched to a gene: 11. This CDR3 region has 14 residues. Germline CDR1 reads DFQATT; CDR2 reads SNEGSKA (reference sequence). This chain's CDR3 is CSAEGGQGIYGYTF. The DNA of the CDR3 is TGCAGTGCCGAAGGGGGCCAGGGGATCTATGGCTACACCTTC.

This clonotype was found a few times. The rearrangement joins TRBV4-1 to TRBJ2-3; 8 bases fit TRBD2. This CDR3 contains 16 residues. CDR1 is MGHRA and CDR2 is YSYEKL in the germline V gene. The trim removed 1 base at V and 5 bases at J, leaving 8 bases unmatched. The DNA of the CDR3 is TGCGCCAGCAGCCAAGTCTCGGGACTAGAAGGAGATACGCAGTATTTT. It translates to CASSQVSGLEGDTQYF.

This chain links TRBV7-2 with TRBJ2-1; 7 positions agree with TRBD2. This CDR3 contains 16 residues. With 1 base clipped from V and 3 bases from J, the junction kept 6 bases outside the gene matches. Per the germline V gene, CDR1 is SGHTA and CDR2 is FQGNSA. The CDR3 bases are TGTGCCAGCAGCTTAGGGCTTCTAGCGGACTACAATGAGCAGTTCTTC. Residues: CASSLGLLADYNEQFF.

The chain joins TRBV27 to TRBJ2-4; D is possibly TRBD1 (6 bases). The J call may be wrong; the DNA end is better matched by TRBJ2-7. Per the germline V gene, CDR1 is MNHEY and CDR2 is SMNVEV (reference sequence). The CDR3 is 14 residues long. As DNA, the CDR3 is TGTGCCAGCAGTTTATTGGCAGGGGTTTCCGAGCAGTACTTC. Translation gives CASSLLAGVSEQYF.

The rearrangement links TRBV20-1 to TRBJ2-3; 7 bases are shared with TRBD2. The germline CDR1 and CDR2 sequences are DFQATT and SNEGSKA (reference sequence). Losses at the gene ends were 2 bases for V and 6 bases for J; bases not matched to a gene: 5. The CDR3 totals 13 residues. The CDR3 DNA is TGCAGTGCTAGAATTCTGGGAGGGGATACGCAGTATTTT. Amino acids: CSARILGGDTQYF.

V usage is TRBV15 and J usage is TRBJ2-5; D gene ambiguous. Trimming removed 5 bases at V and 0 bases at J, with 7 bases between. The CDR3 covers 13 residues. Looked up from germline, CDR1 is LNHNV and CDR2 is YYDKDF (reference sequence). Written as DNA, the CDR3 is TGTGCCACCAGCTATTGGGACCAAGAGACCCAGTACTTC. Its protein product is CATSYWDQETQYF. Supplemented by reference TRBV15 and TRBJ2-5, the full variable domain reads DAMVIQNPRYQVTQFGKPVTLSCSQTLNHNVMYWYQQKSSQAPKLLFHYYDKDFNNEADTPDNFQSRRPNTSFCFLDIRSPGLGDTAMYLCATSYWDQETQYFGPGTRLLVL.

This clonotype showed up just a few times. The V gene is TRBV29-1, the J gene TRBJ2-7; weak D call: TRBD2 (7 bases). The CDR3 runs 15 residues. Trimming left V 3 bases short and J 4 bases short, with 19 bases between. Looked up from germline, CDR1 is SQVTM and CDR2 is ANQGSEA. CDR3 sequence: CSVDTRTAGGYEQYF. CDR3 sequence (DNA): TGCAGCGTTGACACCCGGACAGCCGGGGGGTACGAGCAGTACTTC.

The gene calls are TRBV9 and TRBJ2-3; no clear D. This CDR3 comprises 14 residues. V lost 0 bases, J lost 6 bases, and 11 bases lay in between. Germline values: CDR1 SGDLS, CDR2 YYNGEE. As DNA, the CDR3 is TGTGCCAGCAGCGTAGTCTCGGGCGGCGATACGCAGTATTTT. This sequence encodes CASSVVSGGDTQYF.

The chain carries TRBV4-2 and TRBJ2-1; 9 nucleotides line up with TRBD2. V shed 4 bases and J 9 bases; nucleotides not matched to a gene: 16. Germline CDR1 and CDR2: LGHNA and YNFKEQ. The CDR3 length is 17 residues. The CDR3 is CASSLGQSGLASGEQFF. The CDR3 DNA reads TGTGCCAGCAGCCTCGGTCAATCAGGACTAGCGAGCGGTGAGCAGTTCTTC.

This clonotype has a single count. The rearrangement links TRBV20-1 to TRBJ2-1; no clear D gene. Germline CDR1 reads DFQATT; CDR2 reads SNEGSKA (reference sequence). The CDR3 length is 15 residues. Trimming pared 3 bases from V and 2 bases from J, leaving 14 bases between. The CDR3 region has the DNA TGCAGTGCTAGCGGACCCCTAGGAGCCTACAATGAGCAGTTCTTC. This sequence encodes CSASGPLGAYNEQFF.

A note on this clonotype: One end of the junction is discordant with germline, which a read error may explain. The chain combines TRBV20-1 with TRBJ1-4, with TRBD1 identical over 10 bases. The CDR3 has 17 amino acids. Germline CDR1 reads DFQATT; CDR2 reads SNEGSKA (reference sequence). The CDR3 DNA reads TGCAGTGCTAGGTTAAACGACAGGGGGCATTCTAATGAAAAACGGTTTTTT. Encoded protein: CSARLNDRGHSNEKRFF.

The V gene is TRBV10-3, the J gene TRBJ2-5; possibly TRBD1 for D (7 bases). V shed 6 bases and J shed 4 bases, with 18 bases lying between them. Germline loops: CDR1 ENHRY, CDR2 SYGVKD. The CDR3 runs 15 residues. This CDR3 reads CAIRGHTGEVETQYF. The CDR3 region has the DNA TGTGCCATCAGAGGTCATACAGGGGAGGTAGAGACCCAGTACTTC.

This chain joins TRBV20-1 and TRBJ2-7; D might be TRBD2 (6 bases). The CDR3 is 13 residues long. Trimming removed 7 bases from V and 3 bases from J, with 16 bases in between. Per germline, CDR1 DFQATT and CDR2 SNEGSKA (reference sequence). The DNA of the CDR3 is TGCAGTGGGAGGACGGACGGGGGCTACGAGCAGTACTTC. It is translated as CSGRTDGGYEQYF.

The rearrangement joins TRBV20-1 to TRBJ1-6; TRBD1 is a possible D gene (5 bases). Germline V CDR1 and CDR2: DFQATT, SNEGSKA (reference sequence). CDR3 length: 15 amino acids. Trimming shortened V by 6 bases and J by 1 base, and 13 bases separated the two germline ends. CDR3: CSAPGVGSYNSPLHF. DNA for the CDR3: TGCAGTGCCCCGGGGGTAGGATCCTATAATTCACCCCTCCACTTT.

The CDR3 is CASSPEGAPGETQYF. The CDR3 DNA reads as TGCGCCAGCAGCCCCGAGGGGGCACCCGGAGAGACCCAGTACTTC. This chain joins TRBV5-1 and TRBJ2-5, with 7 bases aligning to TRBD1. V was clipped by 4 bases and J by 4 bases; unmatched bases: 10. This CDR3 has 15 amino acids. Germline values: CDR1 SGHRS, CDR2 YFSETQ. Full variable domain (missing parts from reference TRBV5-1 and TRBJ2-5): KAGVTQTPRYLIKTRGQQVTLSCSPISGHRSVSWYQQTPGQGLQFLFEYFSETQRNKGNFPGRFSGRQFSNSRSEMNVSTLELGDSALYLCASSPEGAPGETQYFGPGTRLLVL.